This T cell receptor beta chain was found in a study of cytomegalovirus exposure and HLA in healthy donors. The CDR3 has 13 amino acids. V dropped 1 base and J dropped 14 bases, with 17 bases sitting between them. The germline gives CDR1 SGHTA, CDR2 FQGNSA. Study conclusions and caveats: In a later analysis, TCR association rates varied by HLA locus: DRB1 most, HLA-C fewest. Rarity marked most TCR sequences, yet some public TCRs occurred in many donors.

PCR was performed using 60 Vbeta and 13 Jbeta primers. TCRdb keeps only in-frame clones here, not all; method: immunoSEQ multiplex PCR. The sample includes 200,000 or so clones, 70% to 80% seen only once; the top ten take about 2.7%. Turning to this clone: The antigen remains unidentified.

The sequence derives from a young woman in good health and CMV-seronegative. The rearrangement uses TRBV7-2 and TRBJ1-2; tentative D call: TRBD1 (5 bases). Sequencing input: PBMCs. The CDR3 protein is CASSLVASLRGTF. CDR3 nucleotide sequence: TGTGCCAGCAGCTTAGTCGCCAGCCTACGGGGGACCTTC.